These 5 T cell receptor beta chains were all obtained from the same sample, sequenced in a study of cytomegalovirus exposure and HLA in healthy donors (dated by TCRdb to 2016 to 2017). Library preparation employed the immunoSEQ multiplex PCR assay. The multiplex PCR relied on a mix of 60 forward primers for TCR Vbeta segments and 13 reverse primers for TCR Jbeta segments. In TCRdb, the immuneACCESS table is reduced to in-frame sequences with V and J assigned. These tables do not hold every clone; where another copy was compared, an unresolved V gene accounts for under half, and the others remain unexplained. Counted in this sample were roughly 110,000 clones; 65% to 85% of them appeared once. The ten largest clones add up to 2.5% of the sample. The specimen was PBMCs. The receptors originated from a woman aged 18 to 35 in good health and CMV-seronegative.

The chain employs TRBV28 and TRBJ1-5, with 7 bases fitting TRBD1. CDR1 MDHEN and CDR2 SYDVKM come from the germline V gene. The length of the CDR3 is 15 residues. V gave up 6 bases and J gave up 2 bases; unmatched junction bases: 7. CDR3 sequence reads: CASSLKGARNQPQHF. The CDR3 coding sequence is TGTGCCAGCAGCCTCAAGGGGGCGCGCAATCAGCCCCAGCATTTT.

V usage is TRBV2 and J usage is TRBJ1-5, with 7 bases lining up with TRBD1. The germline V gene has CDR1 SNHLY and CDR2 FYNNEI. The CDR3 is made up of 14 amino acids. J lost 5 bases, V lost 8 bases, and 9 bases had no gene match. For the CDR3, the DNA is TGTGCCAGCGACCGTCGGGACAGTCATCAGCCCCAGCATTTT. Its protein is CASDRRDSHQPQHF. The variable domain in full, with the rest retrieved from reference TRBV2 and TRBJ1-5, is EPEVTQTPSHQVTQMGQEVILRCVPISNHLYFYWYRQILGQKVEFLVSFYNNEISEKSEIFDDQFSVERPDGSNFTLKIRSTKLEDSAMYFCASDRRDSHQPQHFGDGTRLSIL.

The rearrangement links TRBV7-2 to TRBJ1-3; D unclear. The CDR3 covers 16 residues. The germline V gene encodes CDR1 SGHTA and CDR2 FQGNSA. V was clipped by 3 bases and J by 6 bases, with 18 bases between them. For the CDR3, the DNA is TGTGCCAGCAGCTTTCCATTCGGGAGATTAGAAAACACCATATATTTT. This encodes CASSFPFGRLENTIYF.

The V and J genes are TRBV19 and TRBJ1-1, with 9 bases fitting TRBD1. This CDR3 comprises 15 residues. V lost 5 bases to trimming and J lost 10 bases; unmatched junction nucleotides: 14. In germline, CDR1 is LNHDA, CDR2 SQIVND (reference sequence). The chain's CDR3 is CASSHMTGGGWGAFF. CDR3 nucleotides: TGTGCCAGTAGTCACATGACAGGGGGAGGGTGGGGAGCTTTCTTT. The variable domain in full, completed from reference TRBV19 and TRBJ1-1, reads DGGITQSPKYLFRKEGQNVTLSCEQNLNHDAMYWYRQDPGQGLRLIYYSQIVNDFQKGDIAEGYSVSREKKESFPLTVTSAQKNPTAFYLCASSHMTGGGWGAFFGQGTRLTVV.

The chain joins TRBV5-1 to TRBJ2-1, with 14 bases aligning to TRBD2. Germline lookup yields CDR1 SGHRS and CDR2 YFSETQ. Trimming cost V 4 bases and J 10 bases; bases outside gene matches: 7. The CDR3 length is 15 residues. CDR3 region: CASSPGLAGGREQFF. Here the CDR3 DNA reads TGCGCCAGCAGCCCAGGACTAGCGGGGGGACGGGAGCAGTTCTTC.